The present entry profiles one T cell receptor beta chain with its context. The record originates from a study of blood T cell repertoires in COVID-19. About the study: Spain, Italy and the United States supplied samples that represented acute and convalescent COVID-19.

V was clipped by 2 bases and J by 0 bases, with 10 bases between them. Germline loops: CDR1 GTSNPN, CDR2 SVGIG (reference sequence). The CDR3 has 14 residues. The assay was immunoSEQ multiplex PCR, and TCRdb's table has in-frame clones only and misses some. Counted here are around 300,000 clones, around 89% occurring once; the ten biggest clones make up under 3.5%. The sample consisted of PBMCs or T cells enriched from blood (not recorded which). This TCR came from a woman aged 50 to 65 who had recovered from COVID-19. The rearrangement joins TRBV30 to TRBJ1-2; no clear D. CDR3 protein: CAWSWASANYGYTF. The CDR3 nucleotides are TGTGCCTGGAGTTGGGCGTCGGCTAACTATGGCTACACCTTC.